These 23 T cell receptor delta chains share one sample of origin, sequenced in a study of delta chains in infants with herpesvirus infections. Reverse transcription of PBMC RNA used primers specific for the gamma and delta chains. TCRdb reprocessed the RT-PCR reads using CATT. The sample lists under 800 delta-chain clones, about a sixth seen once, with around 9.5% in the top ten. The sequenced sample was peripheral blood, obtained at time point 1 of longitudinal follow-up. The receptors come from a human donor who was a Ugandan infant, either HIV-exposed or HIV-unexposed (not recorded which).

This clone is termed large. The chain is built from TRDV1 and TRDJ1; 9 bases fit TRDD3. Germline CDR1 is TSWWSYY and CDR2 is QGS. CDR3 length: 21 residues. V was pared by 6 bases and J by 0 bases, with 23 bases of the junction left unmatched. The CDR3 protein is CALGPYFTLLGESPYTDKLIF. As DNA, the CDR3 is TGTGCTCTTGGACCCTATTTCACGTTACTGGGGGAGTCTCCGTACACCGATAAACTCATCTTT.

This clone was counted a few times. With a far larger clone one base away, a read error is the likely cause. The chain uses TRDV1 and TRDJ1, with TRDD3 identical over 11 bases. V was pared by 4 bases and J by 3 bases, with 16 bases of the junction left unmatched. The CDR3 has 19 amino acids. Germline V CDR1 and CDR2: TSWWSYY, QGS. CDR3 region: CALGGPYHGGYGFADKLIF. In nucleotides, the CDR3 is TGTGCTCTTGGGGGACCGTACCATGGGGGATACGGTTTCGCCGATAAACTCATCTTT.

The table lists this clone with a few counts. A read error likely explains this, since a far larger clone differs by one base. The CDR3 DNA reads TGTGCCTGTGACACATTAGTACTGGGGGATACTTTGACAGCACAACTCTTCTTT. Translation gives CACDTLVLGDTLTAQLFF. The chain uses TRDV2 and TRDJ2, with TRDD3 matching 11 bases. Since TCRdb gives no J gene, matching the DNA to germline was used here to assign it. This CDR3 has 18 residues. V lost 1 base and J lost 0; bases outside the gene matches: 6. Per germline, CDR1 GEAIGNYY and CDR2 EKD.

This clone is large by share. The chain couples TRDV1 to TRDJ1; 10 bases map to TRDD3. Germline V gives CDR1 TSWWSYY, CDR2 QGS. The V and J ends lost 2 bases and 0 bases, in that order; junction bases with no gene match: 9. The CDR3 consists of 18 residues. The CDR3 here is CALGEGLGDSFYTDKLIF. CDR3 in DNA: TGTGCTCTTGGGGAAGGACTGGGGGATTCTTTTTACACCGATAAACTCATCTTT.

This clone was picked up a small number of times. This probably arose from a read error, given a far larger clone one base away. The gene calls are TRAV29/DV5 and TRDJ2; 11 bases agree with TRDD3. The CDR3 contains 27 residues. The germline gives CDR1 NSMFDY, CDR2 ISSIKDK. CDR3 loop: CAAPSDFHSYRTTTGGYGPRLTAQPFF. In DNA form, the CDR3 reads TGTGCAGCGCCGTCGGACTTCCATTCCTACCGGACTACTACTGGGGGATATGGGCCGAGATTGACAGCACAACCCTTCTTT. The full variable domain, its missing parts supplied by reference TRAV29/DV5 and TRDJ2, is DQQVKQNSPSLSVQEGRISILNCDYTNSMFDYFLWYKKYPAEGPTFLISISSIKDKNEDGRFTVFLNKSAKHLSLHIVPSQPGDSAVYFCAAPSDFHSYRTTTGGYGPRLTAQPFFGKGTQLIVEP.

This clone was observed a handful of times. This sequence may be a read error, since a much larger clone differs from it by one base. J is TRDJ1 and V is TRDV1; 9 bases line up with TRDD3. The length of the CDR3 is 22 residues. Germline V gene lookup returns CDR1 TSWWSYY and CDR2 QGS. V gave up 3 bases and J gave up 1 base; unmatched junction bases: 24. CDR3 sequence: CALGDPRFLLGDDPLCTDKLIF. The CDR3 DNA reads as TGTGCTCTTGGGGATCCTCGTTTCCTTCTGGGGGATGACCCCCTATGCACCGATAAACTCATCTTT.

The chain is built from TRDV2 and TRDJ3, with a tentative D call TRDD3 (5 bases). The CDR3 consists of 19 residues. Germline values: CDR1 GEAIGNYY, CDR2 EKD. V lost 4 bases to trimming and J lost 0 bases, with 18 bases between them. CDR3 sequence: CACDTVLEPSSWDTRQMFF. CDR3 sequence (DNA): TGTGCCTGTGATACAGTACTGGAACCCAGCTCCTGGGACACCCGACAGATGTTTTTC.

This clone turned up a few times. Although no V gene was called, TRDJ1 is the J gene; TRDD3, the table's D call, was not compared with the DNA. The CDR3 contains 20 residues. The CDR3 here is CACDPNDWGIPYLYTDKLIF. CDR3 nucleotide sequence: TGTGCCTGTGACCCGAACGACTGGGGGATACCCTACCTGTACACCGATAAACTCATCTTT.

By proportion, this clone is medium-sized. This chain uses TRDV1 with TRDJ3; D is perhaps TRDD2 or TRDD3 (5 bases each). Germline CDR1 reads TSWWSYY; CDR2 reads QGS. V lost 4 bases and J 0 bases, leaving 31 bases between the germline ends. There are 24 residues in the CDR3. The CDR3 DNA reads TGTGCTCTTGGGGGGATGGGTGGCCTACGCAAAGGGGAGACCCTCTCCTGGGACACCCGACAGATGTTTTTC. Its translation: CALGGMGGLRKGETLSWDTRQMFF.

A remark on this clone: This likely reflects a read error, since a far larger clone is one base away. This chain joins TRDV2 and TRDJ2, with D uncertain. Germline loops: CDR1 GEAIGNYY, CDR2 EKD. This CDR3 spans 13 amino acids. V lost 0 bases and J 4 bases, leaving 5 bases between the germline ends. The CDR3 sequence: CACDTWETAQLFF. The CDR3 DNA reads TGTGCCTGTGACACCTGGGAGACAGCACAACTCTTCTTT.

In its sample, this clone ranks as large. The V call is TRDV1, the J call TRDJ1, with 8 positions matching TRDD1. The V segment lost 0 bases and the J segment 1 base; nucleotides outside the gene matches: 1. The CDR3 sequence is 15 residues long. Germline values: CDR1 TSWWSYY, CDR2 QGS. The CDR3, as DNA: TGTGCTCTTGGGGAACTAGAAATAGTCACCGATAAACTCATCTTT. It specifies CALGELEIVTDKLIF.

This clone is medium-sized (0.01 to 0.1%) within its sample. The rearrangement links TRDV2 to TRDJ2, with 9 bases aligning to TRDD3. This CDR3 spans 16 amino acids. V shed 0 bases, J shed 0 bases, and the junction held 1 base outside the gene matches. Germline V CDR1 and CDR2: GEAIGNYY, EKD. The CDR3 DNA sequence: TGTGCCTGTGACACCGTGGGGGATACTTTGACAGCACAACTCTTCTTT. Amino acids: CACDTVGDTLTAQLFF.

Comments on this clone: A far bigger clonotype differs at one base, so this is likely a read error. V and J are TRDV2 and TRDJ2; 9 nucleotides align to TRDD3. TCRdb supplies no J gene; here it was assigned by aligning the nucleotide sequence to germline. CDR3 length: 18 residues. V was pared by 0 bases and J by 0 bases, with 7 bases of the junction left unmatched. Germline V gene data show CDR1 as GEAIGNYY and CDR2 as EKD. The CDR3 spells CACDTVLGDTSLTAQLFF. The CDR3 DNA follows: TGTGCCTGTGACACCGTACTGGGGGACACTTCTTTGACAGCACAACTCTTCTTT.

Judged by abundance, this clone is large. The V call is TRDV2, the J call TRDJ1, with 9 nucleotides matching TRDD3. Unmatched junction bases numbered 19, after V lost 0 bases and J lost 0 bases. Germline CDR1 is GEAIGNYY and CDR2 is EKD. The CDR3 runs 21 residues. The CDR3 here is CACDTGPGLTLGDSYTDKLIF. The CDR3 DNA follows: TGTGCCTGTGACACCGGACCTGGTTTAACACTGGGGGACTCATACACCGATAAACTCATCTTT.

This clone has only a few counts. A read error is possible here, since a much larger clone lies one base away. This chain connects TRDV2 to TRDJ2, with 10 positions matching TRDD3. Germline CDR1 and CDR2: GEAIGNYY and EKD. With V trimmed by 1 base and J by 3 bases, 10 bases remained unmatched. The CDR3 has 18 amino acids. The CDR3 region is CACDTLVLGDAVTAQLFF. For the CDR3, the DNA is TGTGCCTGTGACACATTAGTACTGGGGGATGCTGTGACAGCACAACTCTTCTTT.

This chain uses TRDV1 with TRDJ1; 10 bases match TRDD3. No J gene is reported in TCRdb; it was inferred here by comparing the DNA with germline. The V gene's germline CDR1 is TSWWSYY and CDR2 QGS. V gave up 0 bases and J gave up 7 bases; unmatched junction bases: 8. The CDR3 is 16 residues long. The CDR3 DNA sequence: TGTGCTCTTGGGGAACTTCGGCCCTGGGGGATAACTAAACTCATCTTT. It is translated as CALGELRPWGITKLIF.

By sample fraction, this clone is large. Other DNA sequences in the sample encode the same CDR3. The rearrangement joins TRDV1 to TRDJ1; 9 nucleotides agree with TRDD2. There are 27 residues in the CDR3. Germline assignment: CDR1 TSWWSYY and CDR2 QGS. After removal of 1 base from V and 0 bases from J, the junction contained 36 bases not matched to a gene. The CDR3 DNA sequence: TGTGCTCTTGGGGAACGTCGAACAGAAAAGAGCCTTCCTACGTCTCTGAGTGCACACCCGTACACCGATAAACTCATCTTT. Its translation: CALGERRTEKSLPTSLSAHPYTDKLIF.

On this clone: This may arise from a read error, as a much more abundant clone is one base away. The chain links TRDV2 to TRDJ1; unclear D gene. Germline-derived CDR1 and CDR2 are GEAIGNYY and EKD. The V and J ends lost 0 bases and 4 bases respectively, with 14 bases between them. This CDR3 has 15 amino acids. The CDR3 protein is CACDTGMEGIDKLIF. CDR3 in DNA: TGTGCCTGTGACACCGGAATGGAGGGCATCGATAAACTCATCTTT.

This clone was detected a few times. A far larger clone differs by one base, so this is likely a read error. Other nucleotide sequences from this sample produce the same CDR3. The J gene is TRDJ3, the V gene TRDV2; 8 bases fit TRDD3. V was pared by 1 base and J by 0 bases, with 10 bases of the junction left unmatched. Germline-derived CDR1 and CDR2 are GEAIGNYY and EKD. The CDR3 extends over 20 amino acids. The CDR3 DNA is TGTGCCTGTGACACTGGAGGGATACGCTCCCCCTCCTGGGACACCCGACAGATGTTTTTC. Residues: CACDTGGIRSPSWDTRQMFF.

This clone counts as large (0.1 to 1%). The chain links TRDV1 to TRDJ1; weak D call: TRDD3 (6 bases). This CDR3 is built from 18 residues. CDR1 and CDR2 (germline): TSWWSYY, QGS. V was trimmed by 2 bases and J by 2 bases, leaving 21 bases between them. CDR3 nucleotide sequence: TGTGCTCTTGGGGAAAACCTCGCCGGCTGGGGTAGGACCGATAAACTCATCTTT. Translated: CALGENLAGWGRTDKLIF.

Concerning this clone itself: A much larger clone lies one base from this, so it may be a read error. The J gene corresponds to TRDJ1; a V gene call is absent; the tabulated D call, TRDD3, remains unverified against the DNA. The CDR3 runs 20 residues. The CDR3 DNA reads as TGTGCTGTGTTAGCCTTCTCCCATACTGGGACCAGACCCAACACCGATAAACTCATCTTT. Its translation is CAVLAFSHTGTRPNTDKLIF.

This clone was detected only a few times. One base separates it from a far larger clone, so it is likely a read error. The chain links TRDV1 to TRDJ1; 10 bases fit TRDD3. The CDR3 covers 27 residues. Trimming cost V 2 bases and J 4 bases; bases outside gene matches: 40. CDR1 and CDR2 from the germline V gene are TSWWSYY and QGS. CDR3 in amino acids: CALGEAWWASAPKFLRGGYLRVDKLIF. CDR3 sequence (DNA): TGTGCTCTTGGGGAAGCATGGTGGGCTTCGGCCCCTAAATTCCTCCGTGGGGGATACTTGCGGGTCGATAAACTCATCTTT.

This clone ranks as medium-sized. The chain joins TRDV1 to TRDJ1, with TRDD3 matching over 10 bases. Germline values: CDR1 TSWWSYY, CDR2 QGS. The V segment lost 6 bases and the J segment 2 bases; nucleotides outside the gene matches: 24. This CDR3 region has 21 residues. CDR3 bases: TGTGCTCTTGGTTCCACCGCCTACCAGTTATTGGGGGATACAGCAACCGATAAACTCATCTTT. Encoded protein: CALGSTAYQLLGDTATDKLIF.